What follows are 31 T cell receptor beta chains derived from one specimen sequenced in a study of T cell responses to AZD1222 COVID-19 vaccine. Clones were read by immunoSEQ multiplex PCR, and TCRdb kept only the in-frame ones, dropping some. Among tens of thousands of clones, more than 75% were seen once, and the ten largest hold about 9.4%. Sequencing was performed on peripheral blood, taken on day 0 of AZD1222 vaccination. The receptor set was obtained from an adult in good health.

This clone was observed once. An end of the junction does not agree with germline; a read error may underlie this. This chain uses TRBV5-5 with TRBJ2-7; D remains ambiguous. Germline V gene data show CDR1 as SGHKS and CDR2 as YYEKEE (reference sequence). The CDR3 is 13 residues long. CDR3 loop: CASSLAQFYEQYF. In DNA form, the CDR3 reads TGTGCCAGCAGTTTGGCACAGTTCTACGAGCAGTACTTC.

The chain employs TRBV5-4 and TRBJ2-5; TRBD1 matches 9 bases. The CDR3 contains 13 residues. V was pared by 3 bases and J by 3 bases, with 0 bases of the junction left unmatched. Germline CDR1 is SGHNT and CDR2 is YYREEE (reference sequence). The CDR3 DNA sequence: TGTGCCAGCAGCTGGGACAGGGAAGAGACCCAGTACTTC. It is translated as CASSWDREETQYF. The variable domain in full, completed from reference TRBV5-4 and TRBJ2-5, reads ETGVTQSPTHLIKTRGQQVTLRCSSQSGHNTVSWYQQALGQGPQFIFQYYREEENGRGNFPPRFSGLQFPNYSSELNVNALELDDSALYLCASSWDREETQYFGPGTRLLVL.

This chain links TRBV6-4 with TRBJ1-3, with D possibly TRBD1 on 5 matching bases. Germline V gene sequence: CDR1 MRHNA, CDR2 SNTAGT. Trimming took off 4 bases at V and 0 bases at J, with 13 bases between the two ends. CDR3 length: 16 residues. The DNA for the CDR3 is TGTGCCAGCAGTGGGCCGCGGGGACGCTCTGGAAACACCATATATTTT. Its protein is CASSGPRGRSGNTIYF.

V is TRBV5-6 and J is TRBJ1-5; 7 nucleotides agree with TRBD1. The V and J ends lost 3 bases and 3 bases, in that order; junction bases with no gene match: 6. Germline V CDR1 and CDR2: SGHDT, YYEEEE. CDR3 length: 15 amino acids. CDR3: CASSSTGDPNQPQHF. In nucleotides, the CDR3 is TGTGCCAGCAGCTCCACAGGGGACCCCAATCAGCCCCAGCATTTT.

This sequence joins TRBV3-1 (or the pseudogene TRBV3-2) and TRBJ2-5; 13 positions match TRBD2. V trimming: 0 bases; J trimming: 5 bases; junction bases outside the gene matches: 15. The CDR3 has 20 residues. The V gene's germline CDR1 is LGHDT and CDR2 YNNKEL (reference sequence). The CDR3 DNA is TGTGCCAGCAGCCAAGATCAAGGAGGGGGACTAGCGGGAATCTCTGAGACCCAGTACTTC. It codes for CASSQDQGGGLAGISETQYF.

The CDR3 sequence is CASRRTENSPLHF. The CDR3 DNA sequence: TGTGCCAGCAGGCGGACAGAAAATTCACCCCTCCACTTT. This chain uses TRBV6-5 with TRBJ1-6; D possibly corresponds to TRBD1 (6 bases). This CDR3 comprises 13 residues. V was clipped by 6 bases and J by 7 bases, with 10 bases between them. CDR1 is MNHEY, CDR2 SVGAGI, per germline.

The V gene is TRBV27, the J gene TRBJ2-1, with TRBD2 identical over 9 bases. This CDR3 has 13 amino acids. Losses at the gene ends were 6 bases for V and 10 bases for J; bases not matched to a gene: 7. Germline loops: CDR1 MNHEY, CDR2 SMNVEV (reference sequence). Written as DNA, the CDR3 is TGTGCCAGCAGGGCTAGCGGGATCCACGAGCAGTTCTTC. Protein sequence: CASRASGIHEQFF.

The V gene is TRBV30, the J gene TRBJ1-2; D not certain. This CDR3 has 11 amino acids. The V end was cut by 6 bases, the J end by 2 bases, with 7 bases between. CDR1 and CDR2 from the germline V gene are GTSNPN and SVGIG (reference sequence). The CDR3 here is CACPVNYGYTF. In nucleotides, the CDR3 is TGTGCCTGCCCCGTCAACTATGGCTACACCTTC.

The chain uses TRBV19 and TRBJ2-5, with 9 nucleotides matching TRBD1. The CDR3 is 16 residues long. The trim removed 1 base at V and 2 bases at J, leaving 5 bases unmatched. Germline lookup yields CDR1 LNHDA and CDR2 SQIVND (reference sequence). The CDR3 protein is CASSIVRGQGQETQYF. For the CDR3, the DNA is TGTGCCAGTAGTATAGTCCGGGGACAGGGTCAAGAGACCCAGTACTTC.

V usage is TRBV15 and J usage is TRBJ2-1; the D is unclear. CDR3 length: 15 residues. Germline V gives CDR1 LNHNV, CDR2 YYDKDF (reference sequence). Trimming left V 8 bases short and J 0 bases short, with 14 bases between. CDR3 DNA sequence: TGTGCCACCTGTCCCGCCGGAGCCTCCTACAATGAGCAGTTCTTC. This gives the protein CATCPAGASYNEQFF.

The chain carries TRBV28 and TRBJ2-7; 7 bases map to TRBD2. The CDR3 is made up of 15 amino acids. J gave up 6 bases and V 3 bases, and 11 bases lay outside the gene matches. Germline V gives CDR1 MDHEN, CDR2 SYDVKM. CDR3 sequence reads: CASSFVGGPFSEQYF. The CDR3 bases are TGTGCCAGCAGTTTCGTGGGAGGGCCCTTTAGCGAGCAGTACTTC.

V is TRBV7-6 and J is TRBJ2-3, with 8 bases fitting TRBD2. Germline CDR1 is SGHVS and CDR2 is FNYEAQ. The CDR3 has 18 amino acids. J lost 0 bases, V lost 2 bases, and 10 bases had no gene match. CDR3 protein: CASSLRPTSGVSTDTQYF. In nucleotides, the CDR3 is TGTGCCAGCAGCTTAAGGCCCACTAGCGGCGTTAGCACAGATACGCAGTATTTT.

This clone was recorded a few times. The rearrangement joins TRBV5-4 to TRBJ1-2; D not resolved. Germline V gene data show CDR1 as SGHNT and CDR2 as YYREEE (reference sequence). The V end was cut by 4 bases, the J end by 4 bases, with 11 bases between. The CDR3 contains 13 residues. For the CDR3, the DNA is TGTGCCAGCAGCCGCCAGCTCGGCTATGGCTACACCTTC. Its protein is CASSRQLGYGYTF.

In this sample, this clone is medium-sized (0.01 to 0.1%). V gene TRBV6-4 combines with J gene TRBJ2-2; no clear D gene. Trimming shortened V by 0 bases and J by 4 bases, and 3 bases separated the two germline ends. Germline values: CDR1 MRHNA, CDR2 SNTAGT. This CDR3 region has 13 residues. The CDR3 sequence is CASSDSVTGELFF. The CDR3 DNA reads as TGTGCCAGCAGTGACTCGGTCACCGGGGAGCTGTTTTTT.

This clone was detected a few times. The V call is TRBV6-5, the J call TRBJ2-3; the match to TRBD1 covers 7 bases. The germline V gene encodes CDR1 MNHEY and CDR2 SVGAGI. V shed 9 bases and J 2 bases; nucleotides not matched to a gene: 5. The CDR3 contains 13 residues. DNA of the CDR3: TGTGCCAGTAGACAGGGAAACACAGATACGCAGTATTTT. It codes for CASRQGNTDTQYF.

The rearrangement links TRBV6-5 to TRBJ1-4; D is undetermined. CDR3 length equals 15 residues. The V and J ends lost 0 bases and 2 bases respectively, with 7 bases between them. CDR1 MNHEY and CDR2 SVGAGI come from the germline V gene. CDR3 nucleotide sequence: TGTGCCAGCAGTTACTCAGGGAGCACTAATGAAAAACTGTTTTTT. Its translation is CASSYSGSTNEKLFF.

The chain combines TRBV30 with TRBJ1-4, with D possibly being TRBD1 (5 bases). V was cut by 4 bases and J by 8 bases, with 14 bases left in between. Germline-derived CDR1 and CDR2 are GTSNPN and SVGIG (reference sequence). The CDR3 totals 13 residues. The CDR3: CAWKEAGKEKLFF. DNA of the CDR3: TGTGCCTGGAAGGAGGCAGGGAAGGAAAAACTGTTTTTT.

The CDR3 coding sequence is TGTGCCAGCAGCATCGACAGGGGGGACGAGCAGTACTTC. The encoded protein is CASSIDRGDEQYF. V is TRBV5-4 and J is TRBJ2-7, with TRBD1 matching 9 bases. The CDR3 has 13 amino acids. Germline V gene sequence: CDR1 SGHNT, CDR2 YYREEE (reference sequence). V dropped 4 bases and J dropped 5; count of bases not matched to a gene: 4. The variable domain in full, with the rest retrieved from reference TRBV5-4 and TRBJ2-7, is ETGVTQSPTHLIKTRGQQVTLRCSSQSGHNTVSWYQQALGQGPQFIFQYYREEENGRGNFPPRFSGLQFPNYSSELNVNALELDDSALYLCASSIDRGDEQYFGPGTRLTVT.

V and J are TRBV5-1 and TRBJ1-5; D gene uncertain. Germline V gene data show CDR1 as SGHRS and CDR2 as YFSETQ. V lost 2 bases and J lost 3, with 9 bases in between. There are 14 residues in the CDR3. CDR3 in DNA: TGCGCCAGCAGCTTAGTAGGCATCAATCAGCCCCAGCATTTT. Amino acids: CASSLVGINQPQHF.

This clone was seen just once. CDR3 amino acids: CASSPDRGKSPLHF. The CDR3 DNA follows: TGTGCCAGCAGTCCGGACAGGGGAAAGTCACCCCTCCACTTT. The chain has TRBV6-5 and TRBJ1-6; 9 bases agree with TRBD1. The CDR3 loop spans 14 amino acids. Germline-derived CDR1 and CDR2 are MNHEY and SVGAGI. J lost 10 bases, V lost 5 bases, and 6 bases had no gene match.

The chain uses TRBV28 and TRBJ2-1; the match to TRBD2 covers 10 bases. CDR1 and CDR2 from the germline V gene are MDHEN and SYDVKM. J was trimmed by 1 base and V by 5 bases; bases with no gene match: 14. This CDR3 comprises 19 residues. The CDR3 nucleotides read TGTGCCAGCAGTATCATAGGCCCCTCAGCGGGAGGGTCCTACAATGAGCAGTTCTTC. This encodes CASSIIGPSAGGSYNEQFF.

The chain recombines TRBV2 with TRBJ2-3, with 12 nucleotides matching TRBD2. With 6 bases clipped from V and 3 bases from J, the junction kept 4 bases outside the gene matches. Germline-derived CDR1 and CDR2 are SNHLY and FYNNEI. This CDR3 contains 15 residues. As DNA, the CDR3 is TGTGCCAGCAGCCTTGGACTAGCGGGGACAGATACGCAGTATTTT. Protein: CASSLGLAGTDTQYF.

The chain carries TRBV28 and TRBJ2-5; tentative D call: TRBD2 (7 bases). The CDR3 consists of 15 residues. The germline gives CDR1 MDHEN, CDR2 SYDVKM. With 2 bases removed from V and 6 bases from J, the gap between germline ends came to 16 bases. DNA of the CDR3: TGTGCCAGCAGTTTAGCGGTGAGGGGGGGGAAGACCCAGTACTTC. Amino acids: CASSLAVRGGKTQYF.

This chain joins TRBV3-1 (or the pseudogene TRBV3-2) and TRBJ1-6; 9 bases match TRBD1. V lost 2 bases to trimming and J lost 11 bases; unmatched junction nucleotides: 7. CDR1 and CDR2 from the germline V gene are LGHDT and YNNKEL (reference sequence). The CDR3 sequence is 15 residues long. The CDR3 loop is CASSQPGQGFPPLHF. As DNA, the CDR3 is TGTGCCAGCAGCCAACCGGGACAGGGCTTTCCACCCCTCCACTTT.

The chain recombines TRBV11-2 with TRBJ2-1, with 9 bases that match TRBD2. Germline lookup yields CDR1 SGHAT and CDR2 FQNNGV. V gave up 5 bases and J gave up 3 bases; unmatched junction bases: 8. This CDR3 is built from 16 residues. CDR3 amino acids: CASSPIAGESYNEQFF. The CDR3 bases are TGTGCCAGCAGCCCGATAGCGGGGGAGAGCTACAATGAGCAGTTCTTC.

This chain uses TRBV7-9 with TRBJ1-2; TRBD1 agrees at 8 bases. The germline CDR1 and CDR2 sequences are SEHNR and FQNEAQ (reference sequence). This CDR3 is built from 16 residues. After removal of 0 bases from V and 5 bases from J, the junction contained 8 bases not matched to a gene. CDR3 sequence reads: CASSLALAGGPYGYTF. The DNA for the CDR3 is TGTGCCAGCAGCTTAGCGCTGGCAGGGGGCCCTTATGGCTACACCTTC.

This sequence joins TRBV3-1 (or the pseudogene TRBV3-2) and TRBJ1-1; weak D call: TRBD1 (5 bases). This CDR3 region has 14 residues. V lost 4 bases and J 2 bases, leaving 11 bases between the germline ends. Germline V gene lookup returns CDR1 LGHDT and CDR2 YNNKEL (reference sequence). CDR3 region: CASSPQGGNTEAFF. In DNA, the CDR3 is TGTGCCAGCAGCCCTCAGGGAGGCAACACTGAAGCTTTCTTT.

The V call is TRBV3-1 (or the pseudogene TRBV3-2), the J call TRBJ2-1; 9 bases line up with TRBD1. The trim removed 5 bases at V and 5 bases at J, leaving 10 bases unmatched. CDR3 length: 16 amino acids. CDR1 is LGHDT and CDR2 is YNNKEL in the germline V gene (reference sequence). CDR3 DNA sequence: TGTGCCAGCAGCAAACTTCGGGGACAGGGTAACAATGAGCAGTTCTTC. It translates to CASSKLRGQGNNEQFF.

This clone was recorded once. This chain uses TRBV10-1 with TRBJ2-5; 10 bases agree with TRBD2. The CDR3 runs to 19 residues. CDR1 WNHNN and CDR2 SYGVQD come from the germline V gene (reference sequence). The trim removed 2 bases at V and 3 bases at J, leaving 15 bases unmatched. The DNA for the CDR3 is TGCGCCAGCAGTGAGAAGGCTAAGCGGGGGGGCCTTGTCGAAGAGACCCAGTACTTC. Its protein product is CASSEKAKRGGLVEETQYF.

The chain links TRBV6-5 to TRBJ1-1, with 8 bases aligning to TRBD1. The CDR3 contains 13 residues. V lost 6 bases and J lost 4; bases outside the gene matches: 4. Germline V CDR1 and CDR2: MNHEY, SVGAGI. Written as DNA, the CDR3 is TGTGCCAGCAGCATCACAGGGGGCACTGAAGCTTTCTTT. Protein sequence: CASSITGGTEAFF.

The CDR3 region is CADLGQGVDTIYF. CDR3 nucleotides: TGTGCCGACCTAGGGCAGGGGGTAGACACCATATATTTT. This sequence joins TRBV7-9 and TRBJ1-3; 7 positions match TRBD1. The V segment lost 11 bases and the J segment 8 bases; nucleotides outside the gene matches: 12. This CDR3 is built from 13 residues. Germline-derived CDR1 and CDR2 are SEHNR and FQNEAQ (reference sequence).